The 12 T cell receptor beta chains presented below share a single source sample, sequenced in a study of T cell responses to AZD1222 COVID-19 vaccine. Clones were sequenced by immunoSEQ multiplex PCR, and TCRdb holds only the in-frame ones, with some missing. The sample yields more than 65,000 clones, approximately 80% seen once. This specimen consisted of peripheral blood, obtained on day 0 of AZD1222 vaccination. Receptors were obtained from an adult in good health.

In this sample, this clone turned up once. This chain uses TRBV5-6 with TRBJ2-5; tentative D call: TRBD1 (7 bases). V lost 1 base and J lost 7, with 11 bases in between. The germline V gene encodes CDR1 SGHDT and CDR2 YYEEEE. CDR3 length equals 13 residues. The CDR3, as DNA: TGTGCCAGCAGCTTGCACAGGGGAGGGACCCAGTACTTC. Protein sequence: CASSLHRGGTQYF.

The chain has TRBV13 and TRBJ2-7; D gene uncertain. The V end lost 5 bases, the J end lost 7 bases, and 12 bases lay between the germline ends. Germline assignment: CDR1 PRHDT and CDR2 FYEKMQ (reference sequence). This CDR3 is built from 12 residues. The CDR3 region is CASSPRMREQYF. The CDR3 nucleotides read TGTGCCAGCAGCCCCCGGATGAGGGAGCAGTACTTC. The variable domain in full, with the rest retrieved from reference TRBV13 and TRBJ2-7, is AAGVIQSPRHLIKEKRETATLKCYPIPRHDTVYWYQQGPGQDPQFLISFYEKMQSDKGSIPDRFSAQQFSDYHSELNMSSLELGDSALYFCASSPRMREQYFGPGTRLTVT.

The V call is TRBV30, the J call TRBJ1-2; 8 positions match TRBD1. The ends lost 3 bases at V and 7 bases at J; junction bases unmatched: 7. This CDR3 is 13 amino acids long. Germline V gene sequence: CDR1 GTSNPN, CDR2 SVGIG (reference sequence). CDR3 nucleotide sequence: TGTGCCTGGAGCAGACAGGGGATTGCTGGCTACACCTTC. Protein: CAWSRQGIAGYTF.

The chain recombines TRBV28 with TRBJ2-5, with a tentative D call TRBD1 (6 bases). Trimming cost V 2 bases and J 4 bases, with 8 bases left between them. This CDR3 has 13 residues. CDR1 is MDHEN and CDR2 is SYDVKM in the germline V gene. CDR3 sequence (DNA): TGTGCCAGCAGTTTAGGGGGCCGAGAGACCCAGTACTTC. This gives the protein CASSLGGRETQYF. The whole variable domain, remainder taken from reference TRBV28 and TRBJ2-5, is DVKVTQSSRYLVKRTGEKVFLECVQDMDHENMFWYRQDPGLGLRLIYFSYDVKMKEKGDIPEGYSVSREKKERFSLILESASTNQTSMYLCASSLGGRETQYFGPGTRLLVL.

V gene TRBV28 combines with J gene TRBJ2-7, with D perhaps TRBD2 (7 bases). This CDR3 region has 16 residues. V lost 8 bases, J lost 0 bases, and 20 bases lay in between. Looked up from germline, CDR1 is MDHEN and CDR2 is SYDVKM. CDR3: CASHLGGGGNSYEQYF. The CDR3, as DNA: TGTGCCAGCCACCTTGGGGGAGGGGGGAACTCCTACGAGCAGTACTTC.

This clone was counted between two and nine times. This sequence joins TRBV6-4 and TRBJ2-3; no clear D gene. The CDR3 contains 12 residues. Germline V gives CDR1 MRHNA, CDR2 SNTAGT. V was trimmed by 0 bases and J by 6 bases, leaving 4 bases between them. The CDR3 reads CASSDSGDTQYF. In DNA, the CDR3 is TGTGCCAGCAGTGACTCGGGGGATACGCAGTATTTT.

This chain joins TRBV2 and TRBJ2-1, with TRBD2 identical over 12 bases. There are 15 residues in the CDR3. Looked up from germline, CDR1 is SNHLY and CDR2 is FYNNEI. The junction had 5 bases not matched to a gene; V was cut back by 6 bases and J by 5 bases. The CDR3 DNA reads TGTGCCAGCAGGCCACTAGCGGGAGGCAACAATGAGCAGTTCTTC. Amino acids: CASRPLAGGNNEQFF.

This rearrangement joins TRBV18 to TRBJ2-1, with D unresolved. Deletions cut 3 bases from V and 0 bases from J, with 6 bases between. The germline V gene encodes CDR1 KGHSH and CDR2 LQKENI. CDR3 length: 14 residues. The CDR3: CASSPSDSYNEQFF. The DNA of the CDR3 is TGTGCCAGCTCACCCTCTGACTCCTACAATGAGCAGTTCTTC.

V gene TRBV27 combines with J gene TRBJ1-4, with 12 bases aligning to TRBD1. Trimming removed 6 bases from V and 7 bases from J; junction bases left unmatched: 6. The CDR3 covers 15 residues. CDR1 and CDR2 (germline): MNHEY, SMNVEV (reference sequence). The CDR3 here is CASRPWDRGREKLFF. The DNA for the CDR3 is TGTGCCAGCAGGCCATGGGACAGGGGGCGTGAAAAACTGTTTTTT.

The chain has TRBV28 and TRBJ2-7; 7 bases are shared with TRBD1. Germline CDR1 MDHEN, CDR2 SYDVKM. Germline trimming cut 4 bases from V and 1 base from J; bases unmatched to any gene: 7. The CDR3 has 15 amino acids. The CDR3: CASSSPTGKSYEQYF. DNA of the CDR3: TGTGCCAGCAGTTCACCGACAGGGAAGTCCTACGAGCAGTACTTC. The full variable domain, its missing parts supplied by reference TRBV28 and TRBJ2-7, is DVKVTQSSRYLVKRTGEKVFLECVQDMDHENMFWYRQDPGLGLRLIYFSYDVKMKEKGDIPEGYSVSREKKERFSLILESASTNQTSMYLCASSSPTGKSYEQYFGPGTRLTVT.

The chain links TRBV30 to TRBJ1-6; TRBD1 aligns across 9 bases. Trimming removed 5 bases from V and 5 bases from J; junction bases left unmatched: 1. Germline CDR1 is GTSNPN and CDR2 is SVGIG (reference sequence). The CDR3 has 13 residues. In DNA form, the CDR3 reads TGTGCCTGGTGGACAGGGGATAATTCACCCCTCCACTTT. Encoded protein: CAWWTGDNSPLHF.

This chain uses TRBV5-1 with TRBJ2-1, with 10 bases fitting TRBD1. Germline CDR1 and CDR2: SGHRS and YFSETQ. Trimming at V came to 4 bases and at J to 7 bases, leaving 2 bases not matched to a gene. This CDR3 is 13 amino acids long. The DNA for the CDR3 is TGCGCCAGCAGCCCGGACAGGGGGAATGAGCAGTTCTTC. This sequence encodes CASSPDRGNEQFF.